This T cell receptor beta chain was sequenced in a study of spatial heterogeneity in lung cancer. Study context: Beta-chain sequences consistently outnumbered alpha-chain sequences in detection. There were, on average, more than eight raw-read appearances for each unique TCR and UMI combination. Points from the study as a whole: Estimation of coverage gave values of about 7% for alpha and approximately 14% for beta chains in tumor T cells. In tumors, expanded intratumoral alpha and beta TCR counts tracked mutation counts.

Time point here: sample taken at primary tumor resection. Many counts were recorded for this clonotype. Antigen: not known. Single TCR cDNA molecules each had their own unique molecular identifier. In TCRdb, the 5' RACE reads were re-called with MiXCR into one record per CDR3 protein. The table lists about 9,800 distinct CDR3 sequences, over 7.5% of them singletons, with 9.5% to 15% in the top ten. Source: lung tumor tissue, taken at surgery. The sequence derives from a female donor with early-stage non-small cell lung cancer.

CDR3 loop: CASSTFEKGQSTDTQYF. CDR3 bases: TGTGCCAGCAGCACCTTCGAAAAGGGACAGAGCACAGATACGCAGTATTTT. V gene TRBV7-9 combines with J gene TRBJ2-3, with 7 bases identical to TRBD1. Germline CDR1 SEHNR, CDR2 FQNEAQ (reference sequence). The CDR3 is 17 amino acids. V dropped 5 bases and J dropped 0; count of bases not matched to a gene: 11.